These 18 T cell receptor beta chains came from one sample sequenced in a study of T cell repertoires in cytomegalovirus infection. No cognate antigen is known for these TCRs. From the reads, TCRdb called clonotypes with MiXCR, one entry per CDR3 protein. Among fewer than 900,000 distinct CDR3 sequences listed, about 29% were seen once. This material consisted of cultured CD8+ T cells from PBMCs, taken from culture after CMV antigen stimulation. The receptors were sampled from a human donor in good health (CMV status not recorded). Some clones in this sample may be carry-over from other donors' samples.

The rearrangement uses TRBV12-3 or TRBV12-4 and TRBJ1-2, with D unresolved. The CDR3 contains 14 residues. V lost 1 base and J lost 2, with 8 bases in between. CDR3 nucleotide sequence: TGTGCCAGCAGTTTAGAGGTCAGCAACTATGGCTACACCTTC. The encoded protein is CASSLEVSNYGYTF.

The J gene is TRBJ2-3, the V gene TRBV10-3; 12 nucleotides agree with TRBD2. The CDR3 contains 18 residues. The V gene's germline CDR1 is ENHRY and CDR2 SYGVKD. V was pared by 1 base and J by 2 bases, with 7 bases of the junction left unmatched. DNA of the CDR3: TGTGCCATCAGTGAGTTAAGACTAGCGGGGGAATTCACAGATACGCAGTATTTT. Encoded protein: CAISELRLAGEFTDTQYF.

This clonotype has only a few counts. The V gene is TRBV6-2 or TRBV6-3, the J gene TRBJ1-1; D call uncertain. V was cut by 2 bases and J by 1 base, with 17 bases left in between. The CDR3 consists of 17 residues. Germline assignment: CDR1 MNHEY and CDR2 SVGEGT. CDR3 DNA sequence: TGTGCCAGCAGTTACCCCAAATCGGGTGGAAGGAACACTGAAGCTTTCTTT. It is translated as CASSYPKSGGRNTEAFF.

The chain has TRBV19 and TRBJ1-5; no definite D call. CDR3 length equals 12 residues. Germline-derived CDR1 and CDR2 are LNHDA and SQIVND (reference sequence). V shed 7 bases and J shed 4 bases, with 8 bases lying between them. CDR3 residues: CASKFGNQPQHF. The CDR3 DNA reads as TGTGCCAGTAAATTTGGTAATCAGCCCCAGCATTTT.

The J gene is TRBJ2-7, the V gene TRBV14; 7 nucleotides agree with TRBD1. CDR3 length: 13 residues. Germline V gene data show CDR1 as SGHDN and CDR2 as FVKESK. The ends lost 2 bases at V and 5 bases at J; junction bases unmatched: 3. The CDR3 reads CASSQRQGNEQYF. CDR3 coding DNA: TGTGCCAGCAGCCAAAGACAGGGCAACGAGCAGTACTTC.

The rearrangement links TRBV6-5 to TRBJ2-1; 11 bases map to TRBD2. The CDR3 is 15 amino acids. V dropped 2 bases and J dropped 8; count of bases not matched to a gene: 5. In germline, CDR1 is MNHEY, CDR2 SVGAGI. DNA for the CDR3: TGTGCCAGCAGTTACGCTACTAGCGGGGGCCATGAGCAGTTCTTC. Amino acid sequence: CASSYATSGGHEQFF.

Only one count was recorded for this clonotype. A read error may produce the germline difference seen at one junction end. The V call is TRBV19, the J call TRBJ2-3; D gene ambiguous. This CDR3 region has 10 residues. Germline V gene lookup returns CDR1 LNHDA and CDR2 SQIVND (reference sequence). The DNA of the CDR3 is TGTGTCAGTCAGGCAGATACGCAGTATTTT. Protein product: CVSQADTQYF.

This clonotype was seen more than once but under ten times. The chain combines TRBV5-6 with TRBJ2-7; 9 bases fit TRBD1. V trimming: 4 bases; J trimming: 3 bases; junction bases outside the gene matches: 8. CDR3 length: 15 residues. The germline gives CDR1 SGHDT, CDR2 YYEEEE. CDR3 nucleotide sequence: TGTGCCAGCAGCGCAGAGGGACAGGGTTTCTACGAGCAGTACTTC. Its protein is CASSAEGQGFYEQYF.

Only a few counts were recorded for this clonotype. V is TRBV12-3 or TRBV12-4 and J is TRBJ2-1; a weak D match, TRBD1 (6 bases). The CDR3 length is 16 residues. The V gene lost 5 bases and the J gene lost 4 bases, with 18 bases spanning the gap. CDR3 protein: CASSPPGKGVYNEQFF. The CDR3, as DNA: TGTGCCAGCAGTCCTCCGGGAAAGGGGGTTTACAATGAGCAGTTCTTC.

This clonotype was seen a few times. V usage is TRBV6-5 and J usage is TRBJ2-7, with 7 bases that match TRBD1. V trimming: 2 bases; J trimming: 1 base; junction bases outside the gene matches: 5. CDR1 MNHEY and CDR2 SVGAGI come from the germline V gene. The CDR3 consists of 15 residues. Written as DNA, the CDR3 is TGTGCCAGCAGTTACACCGGGACAGAGTCCTACGAGCAGTACTTC. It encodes CASSYTGTESYEQYF.

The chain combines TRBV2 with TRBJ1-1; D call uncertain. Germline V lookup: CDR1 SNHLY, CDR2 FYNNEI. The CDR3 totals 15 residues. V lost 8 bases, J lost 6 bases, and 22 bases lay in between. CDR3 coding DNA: TGTGCCAGCCTACATCACCTAGGAGCCAGAGCTGAAGCTTTCTTT. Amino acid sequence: CASLHHLGARAEAFF.

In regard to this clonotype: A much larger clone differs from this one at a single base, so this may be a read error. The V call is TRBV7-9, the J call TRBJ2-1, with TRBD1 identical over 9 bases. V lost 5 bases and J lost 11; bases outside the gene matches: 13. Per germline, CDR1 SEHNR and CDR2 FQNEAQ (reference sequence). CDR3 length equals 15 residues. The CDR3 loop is CASSLTGDRDNKQFF. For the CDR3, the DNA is TGTGCCAGCAGCCTGACCGGGGACAGGGATAATAAGCAGTTCTTC.

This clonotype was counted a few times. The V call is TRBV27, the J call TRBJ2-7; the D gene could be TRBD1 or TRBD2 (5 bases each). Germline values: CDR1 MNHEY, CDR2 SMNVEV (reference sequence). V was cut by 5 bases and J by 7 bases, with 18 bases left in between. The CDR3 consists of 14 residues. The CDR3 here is CASSPRGDGGEQYV. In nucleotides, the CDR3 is TGTGCCAGCAGTCCCCGAGGGGACGGTGGGGAGCAGTACGTC.

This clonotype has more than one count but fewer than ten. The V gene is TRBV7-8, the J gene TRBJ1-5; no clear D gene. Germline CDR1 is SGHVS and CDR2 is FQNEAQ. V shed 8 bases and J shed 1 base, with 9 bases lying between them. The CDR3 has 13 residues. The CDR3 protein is CASGGASNQPQHF. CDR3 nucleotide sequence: TGTGCCAGCGGTGGAGCAAGCAATCAGCCCCAGCATTTT.

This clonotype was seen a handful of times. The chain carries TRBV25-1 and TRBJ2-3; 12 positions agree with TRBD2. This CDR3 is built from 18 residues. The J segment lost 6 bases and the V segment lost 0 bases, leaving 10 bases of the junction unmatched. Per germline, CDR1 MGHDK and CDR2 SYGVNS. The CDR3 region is CASSEYTASGGAGDTQYF. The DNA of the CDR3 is TGTGCCAGCAGTGAATATACGGCTAGCGGGGGGGCCGGGGATACGCAGTATTTT.

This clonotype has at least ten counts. The CDR3 nucleotides are TGTGCCAGCAGCTTAAGGGCCCAGGGGGCCATTAATGAAAAACTGTTTTTT. Encoded protein: CASSLRAQGAINEKLFF. The chain employs TRBV7-6 and TRBJ1-4, with TRBD1 identical over 8 bases. This CDR3 contains 17 residues. Per the germline V gene, CDR1 is SGHVS and CDR2 is FNYEAQ. V was pared by 2 bases and J by 4 bases, with 9 bases of the junction left unmatched.

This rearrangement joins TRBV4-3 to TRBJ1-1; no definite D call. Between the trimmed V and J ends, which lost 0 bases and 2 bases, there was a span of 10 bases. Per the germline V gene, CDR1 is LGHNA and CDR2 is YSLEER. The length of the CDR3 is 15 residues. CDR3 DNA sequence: TGCGCCAGCAGCCAAGACGGGAACTTTAACACTGAAGCTTTCTTT. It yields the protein CASSQDGNFNTEAFF.

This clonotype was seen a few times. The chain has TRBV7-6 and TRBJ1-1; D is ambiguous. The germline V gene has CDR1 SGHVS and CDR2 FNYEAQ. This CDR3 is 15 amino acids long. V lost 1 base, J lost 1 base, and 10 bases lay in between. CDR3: CASSLGHRGNTEAFF. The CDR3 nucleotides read TGTGCCAGCAGCTTAGGGCACCGAGGGAACACTGAAGCTTTCTTT.